Shown below are 31 T cell receptor beta chains from a single sample sequenced in a study of T cell repertoires in cytomegalovirus infection. TCRdb called the reads again in MiXCR, with one record for every CDR3 protein. The data contain about half a million distinct CDR3 sequences, about 39% of them seen just once; the ten biggest clones take up around two fifths. These TCRs' antigens remain unknown. The sample was cultured PBMCs, taken from culture after CMV antigen stimulation. The source of these receptors is a human donor in good health (CMV status not recorded). Some clones in this sample may be carry-over from other donors' samples.

This clonotype has more than one count but fewer than ten. The rearrangement joins TRBV11-2 to TRBJ2-2; TRBD1 or TRBD2 may be the D gene (6 bases each). CDR1 is SGHAT and CDR2 is FQNNGV in the germline V gene. Trimming cost V 5 bases and J 1 base, with 14 bases left between them. The CDR3 length is 16 residues. The CDR3 DNA sequence: TGTGCCAGCAGCCGACCCGGGGGCGGGAACACCGGGGAGCTGTTTTTT. It yields the protein CASSRPGGGNTGELFF.

In its sample, this clonotype was seen a few times. The V gene is TRBV7-2, the J gene TRBJ2-3; tentatively, D is TRBD1 or TRBD2 (5 bases each). The CDR3 extends over 15 amino acids. With 5 bases removed from V and 7 bases from J, the gap between germline ends came to 19 bases. Germline V lookup: CDR1 SGHTA, CDR2 FQGNSA. DNA for the CDR3: TGTGCCAGCAGCCAATCCAGAAGGGGAGATTATACGCAGTATTTT. Its translation: CASSQSRRGDYTQYF.

This clonotype has more than one count but fewer than ten. The V gene is TRBV4-1, the J gene TRBJ1-1, with D unclear. The V gene lost 0 bases and the J gene lost 5 bases, with 31 bases spanning the gap. CDR1 MGHRA and CDR2 YSYEKL come from the germline V gene. The CDR3 is made up of 21 amino acids. The CDR3 loop is CASSQERISWERLQIGTEAFF. DNA for the CDR3: TGCGCCAGCAGCCAAGAAAGAATCAGTTGGGAGCGGCTCCAAATAGGGACTGAAGCTTTCTTT.

This clonotype was found a few times. This chain uses TRBV19 with TRBJ1-5; D gene uncertain. This CDR3 region has 15 residues. Between the trimmed V and J ends, which lost 4 bases and 0 bases, there was a span of 10 bases. Germline assignment: CDR1 LNHDA and CDR2 SQIVND (reference sequence). The CDR3 bases are TGTGCCAGTAGTACTCCCCACTATAGCAATCAGCCCCAGCATTTT. Amino acid sequence: CASSTPHYSNQPQHF. Using reference TRBV19 and TRBJ1-5 for the parts outside the CDR3, the full variable domain is DGGITQSPKYLFRKEGQNVTLSCEQNLNHDAMYWYRQDPGQGLRLIYYSQIVNDFQKGDIAEGYSVSREKKESFPLTVTSAQKNPTAFYLCASSTPHYSNQPQHFGDGTRLSIL.

This chain connects TRBV5-1 to TRBJ1-2; D call uncertain. Germline loops: CDR1 SGHRS, CDR2 YFSETQ. The V end was cut by 7 bases, the J end by 4 bases, with 20 bases between. The CDR3 is 15 amino acids. The CDR3 coding sequence is TGCGCCAGCCGTCAAGAGGGAGGGATCGGCTATGGCTACACCTTC. Translated: CASRQEGGIGYGYTF. Full variable domain (rest looked up from reference TRBV5-1 and TRBJ1-2): KAGVTQTPRYLIKTRGQQVTLSCSPISGHRSVSWYQQTPGQGLQFLFEYFSETQRNKGNFPGRFSGRQFSNSRSEMNVSTLELGDSALYLCASRQEGGIGYGYTFGSGTRLTVV.

A few counts support this clonotype. The V and J genes are TRBV6-1 and TRBJ2-3; 7 bases are a match to TRBD1. V shed 0 bases, J shed 3 bases, and the junction held 3 bases outside the gene matches. The CDR3 has 15 amino acids. Germline-derived CDR1 and CDR2 are MNHNS and SASEGT. CDR3 loop: CASSEAGTETDTQYF. DNA of the CDR3: TGTGCCAGCAGTGAAGCGGGGACAGAGACAGATACGCAGTATTTT.

In this sample, this clonotype turned up a few times. This chain connects TRBV6-2 or TRBV6-3 to TRBJ2-7; perhaps TRBD1 as D (5 bases). V was pared by 0 bases and J by 2 bases, with 5 bases between. CDR1 MNHEY and CDR2 SVGEGT come from the germline V gene. This CDR3 is built from 13 residues. The CDR3 DNA reads TGTGCCAGCAGTTACTCGGACACCTACGAGCAGTACTTC. Protein sequence: CASSYSDTYEQYF.

This clonotype turned up a few times. The chain employs TRBV28 and TRBJ2-7; 8 bases are a match to TRBD1. The germline V gene has CDR1 MDHEN and CDR2 SYDVKM. This CDR3 has 12 residues. Unmatched junction bases numbered 10, after V lost 7 bases and J lost 11 bases. CDR3 sequence reads: CASNRSGQVKYF. The CDR3 DNA reads TGTGCCAGCAACCGGTCGGGACAGGTTAAGTACTTC.

V and J are TRBV2 and TRBJ2-1; D may be TRBD2 (6 bases). CDR3 length: 14 residues. Germline CDR1 SNHLY, CDR2 FYNNEI. Trimming pared 7 bases from V and 5 bases from J, leaving 15 bases between. CDR3 nucleotide sequence: TGTGCCAGCACTCGGCGGGGTCATGACAATGAGCAGTTCTTC. It specifies CASTRRGHDNEQFF.

The CDR3 nucleotides are TGTGCCAGCAGCTTAGGTCCGGGAAAAAACGAAGATACGCAGTATTTT. This codes for CASSLGPGKNEDTQYF. The chain is built from TRBV11-2 and TRBJ2-3, with a weak D call TRBD2 (5 bases). V was cut by 1 base and J by 5 bases, with 16 bases left in between. Germline V gene lookup returns CDR1 SGHAT and CDR2 FQNNGV. The CDR3 loop spans 16 amino acids.

This clonotype has only a few counts. The rearrangement uses TRBV12-3 or TRBV12-4 and TRBJ2-2; the D gene is possibly TRBD1 (6 bases). This CDR3 has 13 amino acids. Between the trimmed V and J ends, which lost 7 bases and 4 bases, there was a span of 10 bases. DNA for the CDR3: TGTGCCAGCACACCCAGGGGCACCGGGGAGCTGTTTTTT. Encoded protein: CASTPRGTGELFF.

Comment on this clonotype: The germline gene is not matched at one end of the junction; a read error may be the cause. The chain has TRBV6-8 and TRBJ1-4; D is ambiguous. Per germline, CDR1 MNHGY and CDR2 SAAAGT. This CDR3 spans 15 amino acids. For the CDR3, the DNA is TGTGCCAGCAGTTACGCCGACGCAGGAAATGAAAATCTGTTTTTT. Residues: CASSYADAGNENLFF.

The chain is built from TRBV2 and TRBJ1-1; TRBD1 matches 8 bases. Germline V gene data show CDR1 as SNHLY and CDR2 as FYNNEI. The CDR3 runs 14 residues. The junction had 6 bases not matched to a gene; V was cut back by 5 bases and J by 4 bases. The CDR3 nucleotides are TGTGCCAGCAGTAGACAGGGGTATGGCACTGAAGCTTTCTTT. This translates into CASSRQGYGTEAFF.

The rearrangement joins TRBV18 to TRBJ2-3; 12 bases are shared with TRBD2. This CDR3 region has 16 residues. Trimming cost V 3 bases and J 2 bases; bases outside gene matches: 3. The germline CDR1 and CDR2 sequences are KGHSH and LQKENI. As DNA, the CDR3 is TGTGCCAGCTCACCTGGACTAGCGGGGAACACAGATACGCAGTATTTT. This encodes CASSPGLAGNTDTQYF.

The chain employs TRBV4-3 and TRBJ2-3; D is uncertain. With 0 bases removed from V and 7 bases from J, the gap between germline ends came to 17 bases. There are 16 residues in the CDR3. Germline CDR1 and CDR2: LGHNA and YSLEER. CDR3 bases: TGCGCCAGCAGCCAAGATTCCCTTCCCGGGTTCAATACGCAGTATTTT. This translates into CASSQDSLPGFNTQYF.

The chain is built from TRBV7-6 and TRBJ2-2, with TRBD2 matching over 7 bases. V lost 4 bases and J lost 3; bases outside the gene matches: 5. Germline values: CDR1 SGHVS, CDR2 FNYEAQ. CDR3 length: 15 residues. The CDR3 loop reads CASSSTGGYTGELFF. The CDR3 DNA follows: TGTGCCAGCAGCTCAACGGGAGGCTACACCGGGGAGCTGTTTTTT.

V usage is TRBV7-4 and J usage is TRBJ1-5, with D possibly TRBD1 on 6 matching bases. The CDR3 totals 13 residues. Germline CDR1 reads SGHVT; CDR2 reads SQSDAQ. V lost 5 bases and J lost 6, with 11 bases in between. CDR3 sequence (DNA): TGTGCCAGCAGCGCAACACAGGGTCAGCCCCAGCATTTT. Its protein is CASSATQGQPQHF.

This clonotype turned up a few times. The V and J genes are TRBV7-2 and TRBJ2-1; 14 nucleotides align to TRBD2. The CDR3 consists of 17 residues. Germline CDR1 is SGHTA and CDR2 is FQGNSA. V shed 0 bases, J shed 6 bases, and the junction held 4 bases outside the gene matches. CDR3 loop: CASSLAGLAGVRNEQFF. The CDR3 DNA follows: TGTGCCAGCAGCTTAGCGGGACTAGCGGGAGTTCGCAATGAGCAGTTCTTC.

This clonotype was seen at least ten times. Compared with germline, one end of the junction differs, possibly owing to a read error. The rearrangement uses TRBV7-6 and TRBJ2-3; 12 bases agree with TRBD2. CDR1 SGHVS and CDR2 FNYEAQ come from the germline V gene. The CDR3 has 14 residues. The CDR3 DNA reads as TGTGCCAGCAGCCTAGCGGGGGGGTCGGATACGCAGTATTTT. Amino acid sequence: CASSLAGGSDTQYF.

The chain combines TRBV7-6 with TRBJ2-2; no clear D. The CDR3 is made up of 15 amino acids. V lost 2 bases to trimming and J lost 3 bases, with 10 bases between them. Germline CDR1 reads SGHVS; CDR2 reads FNYEAQ. The CDR3 DNA reads TGTGCCAGCAGCTTACAAATGGAAGACACCGGGGAGCTGTTTTTT. Its protein product is CASSLQMEDTGELFF.

This chain links TRBV4-1 with TRBJ2-2, with D tentatively TRBD2 (6 bases). Germline V gene sequence: CDR1 MGHRA, CDR2 YSYEKL. This CDR3 has 16 amino acids. Deletions cut 3 bases from V and 1 base from J, with 12 bases between. As DNA, the CDR3 is TGCGCCAGCAGCCAGTTCTGGCGGGGGAACACCGGGGAGCTGTTTTTT. Its translation is CASSQFWRGNTGELFF.

V is TRBV12-3 or TRBV12-4 and J is TRBJ1-5; D gene ambiguous. This CDR3 is built from 12 residues. The V gene lost 2 bases and the J gene lost 9 bases, with 8 bases spanning the gap. CDR3 residues: CASSLIGLPQHF. The DNA of the CDR3 is TGTGCCAGCAGTTTAATAGGGTTGCCCCAGCATTTT.

J is TRBJ2-1 and V is TRBV6-2 or TRBV6-3; the match to TRBD2 covers 8 bases. Germline V gives CDR1 MNHEY, CDR2 SVGEGT. V was pared by 5 bases and J by 3 bases, with 6 bases of the junction left unmatched. This CDR3 spans 15 amino acids. CDR3 protein: CASSKASGYYNEQFF. In DNA form, the CDR3 reads TGTGCCAGCAGTAAAGCTAGCGGGTACTACAATGAGCAGTTCTTC.

The CDR3 sequence is CASSNPGLKNNEQFF. CDR3 nucleotide sequence: TGCGCCAGCAGCAACCCGGGACTAAAGAACAATGAGCAGTTCTTC. This rearrangement joins TRBV4-1 to TRBJ2-1; TRBD2 agrees at 7 bases. This CDR3 is 15 amino acids long. CDR1 is MGHRA and CDR2 is YSYEKL in the germline V gene. The ends lost 5 bases at V and 5 bases at J; junction bases unmatched: 9.

The gene calls are TRBV7-2 and TRBJ1-3, with D maybe TRBD1 (5 bases). The germline CDR1 and CDR2 sequences are SGHTA and FQGNSA. CDR3 length equals 15 residues. V dropped 5 bases and J dropped 4 bases, with 15 bases sitting between them. In DNA, the CDR3 is TGTGCCAGCAGCCTTAGGGGATTAGCCGGAAACACCATATATTTT. It is translated as CASSLRGLAGNTIYF.

There are a few counts of this clonotype. V and J are TRBV12-5 and TRBJ1-4, with a possible D match to TRBD1 (6 bases). This CDR3 comprises 19 residues. Germline-derived CDR1 and CDR2 are LGHNT and FRNRAP. V gave up 2 bases and J gave up 0 bases, with 19 bases separating them. As DNA, the CDR3 is TGTGCTAGTGGTTTGTCCCAGGGGCGAGTTACCGCAACTAATGAAAAACTGTTTTTT. It encodes CASGLSQGRVTATNEKLFF.

The chain joins TRBV5-1 to TRBJ2-5; possible D gene TRBD1, 6 bases. V was pared by 4 bases and J by 4 bases, with 17 bases between. This CDR3 comprises 15 residues. From germline, CDR1 is SGHRS and CDR2 YFSETQ. This chain's CDR3 is CASSPILQGRETQYF. For the CDR3, the DNA is TGCGCCAGCAGCCCGATCCTACAGGGACGAGAGACCCAGTACTTC.

This chain connects TRBV6-2 or TRBV6-3 to TRBJ2-5, with TRBD2 matching over 8 bases. Losses at the gene ends were 0 bases for V and 3 bases for J; bases not matched to a gene: 3. Looked up from germline, CDR1 is MNHEY and CDR2 is SVGEGT. CDR3 length equals 15 residues. The CDR3 here is CASSYSTGGEETQYF. Here the CDR3 DNA reads TGTGCCAGCAGTTACTCGACCGGGGGGGAAGAGACCCAGTACTTC.

This clonotype was detected only a few times. The chain carries TRBV7-2 and TRBJ2-3, with D possibly being TRBD2 (5 bases). CDR3 length: 14 residues. The germline CDR1 and CDR2 sequences are SGHTA and FQGNSA. Deletions cut 2 bases from V and 5 bases from J, with 11 bases between. CDR3 region: CASSLMGSQDTQYF. The CDR3 region has the DNA TGTGCCAGCAGCTTAATGGGGAGTCAAGATACGCAGTATTTT.

This rearrangement joins TRBV6-8 to TRBJ2-2, with 12 bases identical to TRBD2. CDR3 length: 17 amino acids. The ends lost 4 bases at V and 3 bases at J; junction bases unmatched: 6. Germline lookup yields CDR1 MNHGY and CDR2 SAAAGT. In nucleotides, the CDR3 is TGTGCCAGCAGTTTCCTAGCGGGAGGGCCGGACACCGGGGAGCTGTTTTTT. This gives the protein CASSFLAGGPDTGELFF.

Comments on this clonotype: Relative to the germline gene, one junction end is altered; a read error may explain this. This chain connects TRBV27 to TRBJ2-7, with 9 bases identical to TRBD2. CDR1 and CDR2 from the germline V gene are MNHEY and SMNVEV (reference sequence). This CDR3 spans 14 amino acids. CDR3 DNA: TGTGCTAGCAGTCAATCGACTAGCGGCTACGAGCAGTACTTC. Translated, it gives CASSQSTSGYEQYF.